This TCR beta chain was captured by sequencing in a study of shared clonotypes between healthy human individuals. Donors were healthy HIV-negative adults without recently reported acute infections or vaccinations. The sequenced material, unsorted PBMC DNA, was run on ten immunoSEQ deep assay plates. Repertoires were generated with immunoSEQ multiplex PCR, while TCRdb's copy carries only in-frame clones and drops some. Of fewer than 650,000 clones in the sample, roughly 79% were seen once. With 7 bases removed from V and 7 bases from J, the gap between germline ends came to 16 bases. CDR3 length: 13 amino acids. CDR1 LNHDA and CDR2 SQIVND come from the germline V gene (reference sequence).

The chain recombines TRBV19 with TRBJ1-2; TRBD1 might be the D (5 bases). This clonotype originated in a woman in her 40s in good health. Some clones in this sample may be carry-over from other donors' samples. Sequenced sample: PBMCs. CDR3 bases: TGTGCCAGTAACCCTCCAGGGAAGCGTGGCTACACCTTC. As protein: CASNPPGKRGYTF.